Below, one TCR beta chain is given with its context. Its antigen is unidentified. For pre-culture CD4+ samples, the target was around 210,000 T cell genomes. Measured with immunoSEQ multiplex PCR; TCRdb has only the in-frame clones, and not every one. The sample has 85,000 to 90,000 clones; around nine tenths are singletons. Negative selection yielded untouched CD4+ T cells of average 97.7% purity. This entry is derived from a study of T cell repertoires and HLA-DP antigens. The CDR3 spans 10 residues. Germline V lookup: CDR1 SGDLS, CDR2 YYNGEE. The source of this sequence is a man aged 50-59 years in good health and CMV-seronegative. The chain has TRBV9 and TRBJ2-1, with D perhaps assigned TRBD1 or TRBD2 (5 bases each). The specimen was CD4+ T cells from PBMCs. The CDR3 reads CAPGGNEQFF. CDR3 sequence (DNA): TGTGCACCTGGGGGCAATGAGCAGTTCTTC.